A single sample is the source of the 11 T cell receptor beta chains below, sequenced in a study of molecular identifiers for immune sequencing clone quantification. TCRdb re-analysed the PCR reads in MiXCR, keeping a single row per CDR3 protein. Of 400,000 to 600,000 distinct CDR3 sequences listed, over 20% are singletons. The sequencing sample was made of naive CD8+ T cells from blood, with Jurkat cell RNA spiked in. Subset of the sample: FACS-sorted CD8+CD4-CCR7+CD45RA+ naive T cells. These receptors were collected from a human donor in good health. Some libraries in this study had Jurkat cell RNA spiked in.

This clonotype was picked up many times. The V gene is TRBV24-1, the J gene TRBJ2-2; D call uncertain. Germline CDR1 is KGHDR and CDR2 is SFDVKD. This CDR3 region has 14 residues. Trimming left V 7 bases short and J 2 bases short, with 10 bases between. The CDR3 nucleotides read TGTGCCACCAGAGAGAGTGGTAACACCGGGGAGCTGTTTTTT. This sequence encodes CATRESGNTGELFF.

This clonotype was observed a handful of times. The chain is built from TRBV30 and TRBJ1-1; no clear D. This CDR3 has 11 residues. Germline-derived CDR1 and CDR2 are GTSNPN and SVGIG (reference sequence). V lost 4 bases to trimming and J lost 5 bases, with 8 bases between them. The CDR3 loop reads CAWTVRTEAFF. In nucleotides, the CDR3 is TGTGCCTGGACGGTGCGGACTGAAGCTTTCTTT.

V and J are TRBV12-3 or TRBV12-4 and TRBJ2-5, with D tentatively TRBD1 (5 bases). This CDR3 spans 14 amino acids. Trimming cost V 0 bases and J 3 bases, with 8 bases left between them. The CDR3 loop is CASSLARTKETQYF. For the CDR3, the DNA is TGTGCCAGCAGTTTAGCGAGGACAAAAGAGACCCAGTACTTC.

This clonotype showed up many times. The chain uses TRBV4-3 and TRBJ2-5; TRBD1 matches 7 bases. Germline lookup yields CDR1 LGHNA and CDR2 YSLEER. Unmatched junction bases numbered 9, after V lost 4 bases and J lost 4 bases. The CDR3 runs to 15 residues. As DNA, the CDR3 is TGCGCCAGCAGCCCAGGACAGACAGGGACAGAGACCCAGTACTTC. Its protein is CASSPGQTGTETQYF.

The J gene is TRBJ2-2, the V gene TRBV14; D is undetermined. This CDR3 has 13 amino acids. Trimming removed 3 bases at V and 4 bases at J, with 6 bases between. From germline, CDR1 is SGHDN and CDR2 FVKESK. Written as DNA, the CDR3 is TGTGCCAGCAGCCACCTAGGCACCGGGGAGCTGTTTTTT. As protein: CASSHLGTGELFF. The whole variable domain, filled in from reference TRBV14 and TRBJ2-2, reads EAGVTQFPSHSVIEKGQTVTLRCDPISGHDNLYWYRRVMGKEIKFLLHFVKESKQDESGMPNNRFLAERTGGTYSTLKVQPAELEDSGVYFCASSHLGTGELFFGEGSRLTVL.

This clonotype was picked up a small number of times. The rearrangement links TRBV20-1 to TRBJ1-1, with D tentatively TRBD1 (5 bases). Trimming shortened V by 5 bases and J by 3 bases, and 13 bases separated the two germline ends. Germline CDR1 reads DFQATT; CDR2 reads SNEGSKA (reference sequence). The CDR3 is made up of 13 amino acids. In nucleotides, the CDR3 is TGCAGTGCTTTTGGGGGTGGGTACACTGAAGCTTTCTTT. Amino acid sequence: CSAFGGGYTEAFF.

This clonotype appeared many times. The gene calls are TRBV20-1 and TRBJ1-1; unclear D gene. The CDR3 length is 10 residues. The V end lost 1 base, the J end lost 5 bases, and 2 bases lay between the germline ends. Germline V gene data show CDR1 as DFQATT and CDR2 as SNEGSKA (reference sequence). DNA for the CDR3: TGCAGTGCTAGAGGTACTGAAGCTTTCTTT. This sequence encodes CSARGTEAFF.

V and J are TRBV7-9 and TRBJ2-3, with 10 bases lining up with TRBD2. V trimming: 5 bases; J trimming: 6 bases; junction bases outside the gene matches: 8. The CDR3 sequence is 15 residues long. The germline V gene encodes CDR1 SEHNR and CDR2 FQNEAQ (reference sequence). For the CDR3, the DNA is TGTGCCAGCAGCCCCGGGACTAGCGCTCTGGATACGCAGTATTTT. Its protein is CASSPGTSALDTQYF.

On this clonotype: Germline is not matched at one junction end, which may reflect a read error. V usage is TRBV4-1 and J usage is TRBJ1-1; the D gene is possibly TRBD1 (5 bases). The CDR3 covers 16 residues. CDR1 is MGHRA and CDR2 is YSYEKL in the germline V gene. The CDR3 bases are TGCGCCAGCAACCAAGATATTCAGGGACTGAACACTGAAGCTTTCTTT. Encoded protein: CASNQDIQGLNTEAFF.

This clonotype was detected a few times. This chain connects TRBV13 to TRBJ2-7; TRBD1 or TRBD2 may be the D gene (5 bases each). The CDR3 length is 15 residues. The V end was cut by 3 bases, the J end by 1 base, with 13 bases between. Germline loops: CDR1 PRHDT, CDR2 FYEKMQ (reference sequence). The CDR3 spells CASSLAGTTSYEQYF. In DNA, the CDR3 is TGTGCCAGCAGCTTGGCCGGGACCACTTCCTACGAGCAGTACTTC.

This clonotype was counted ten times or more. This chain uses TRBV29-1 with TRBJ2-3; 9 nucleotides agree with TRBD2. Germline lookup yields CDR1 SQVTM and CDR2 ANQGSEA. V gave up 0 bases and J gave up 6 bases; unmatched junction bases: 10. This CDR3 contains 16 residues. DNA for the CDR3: TGCAGCGTTGAAGATCTTTTGCGGGAGGGTTTGGATACGCAGTATTTT. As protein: CSVEDLLREGLDTQYF.